Listed below are T cell receptor beta chains from one sample, sequenced in a study of cytomegalovirus exposure and HLA in healthy donors. The table came from immunoSEQ multiplex PCR; TCRdb's copy has only in-frame clones and leaves some out. The sample holds under 200,000 clones, 70% to 90% seen once. Material for sequencing was PBMCs. These receptors all come from a man aged 25-45 years in good health and CMV-seropositive. Both conserved end residues are part of each CDR3. The D gene is left open where the match is weak. Size values are once, few and many counts, or a class for expanded clones, and some rows have none.

TGCAGCGTTGAAGATTCGACAGAGCAAAACATTCAGTACTTC | CSVEDSTEQNIQYF | TRBV29-1 | . | . | TRBJ2-4
TGTGCCAGCAGTTTATGGGGCAGGGATCAGCCCCAGCATTTT | CASSLWGRDQPQHF | TRBV27 | . | . | TRBJ1-5
TGTGCCAGCAGCTTCAGGGGAGGGAATGAGCAGTTCTTC | CASSFRGGNEQFF | TRBV11-3 | . | . | TRBJ2-1
TGCGCCAGTAAACCCCGCTTAGAGAACAATGAGCAGTTCTTC | CASKPRLENNEQFF | TRBV4-3 | . | . | TRBJ2-1
TGTGCCAGCAGTTCTCCTAGCGGGAGTATGAATGAGCAGTTCTTC | CASSSPSGSMNEQFF | TRBV5-4 | TRBD2 | . | TRBJ2-1
TGTGCCAGCAGCCGGTCTGGGGGGTCCAAAAACATTCAGTACTTC | CASSRSGGSKNIQYF | TRBV5-4 | . | . | TRBJ2-4
TGTGCCAGCAGCTTCGTTCAGGACACTGAAGCTTTCTTT | CASSFVQDTEAFF | TRBV7-2 | . | . | TRBJ1-1
TGTGCCACCAGCGGGGGACAGGAGGAAAAACTGTTTTTT | CATSGGQEEKLFF | TRBV15 | TRBD1 | few | TRBJ1-4
TGTGCCAGCTCCCGGGGGGGGTCCTCCTACGAGCAGTACTTC | CASSRGGSSYEQYF | TRBV6-5 | TRBD2 | . | TRBJ2-7
TGCGCCAGCGGCACCGGGACTAGCAACAACAATGAGCAGTTCTTC | CASGTGTSNNNEQFF | TRBV5-1 | TRBD2 | . | TRBJ2-1
TGTGCCAGCAGCCTTAGTGGAGTAGCGGAATACACAGATACGCAGTATTTT | CASSLSGVAEYTDTQYF | TRBV7-2 | . | . | TRBJ2-3
TGTGCCAGCAGCGGATGGCGGGAGGGGGATGAGCAGTTCTTC | CASSGWREGDEQFF | TRBV5-6 | TRBD2 | . | TRBJ2-1
TGCGCCAGCAGCTCTAGGACAGGACGCACAGATACGCAGTATTTT | CASSSRTGRTDTQYF | TRBV5-1 | TRBD1 | . | TRBJ2-3
TGTGCCAGAAGCTTTGGGACAGTTAATGAAAAACTGTTTTTT | CARSFGTVNEKLFF | TRBV5-3 | TRBD1 | . | TRBJ1-4
TGTGCCAGCTCACCCGCGGGCCAAGAGACCCAGTACTTC | CASSPAGQETQYF | TRBV18 | . | . | TRBJ2-5
TGTGCCAGCAGCTTAGAAGGCAGGTCCAATCAGCCCCAGCATTTT | CASSLEGRSNQPQHF | TRBV7-2 | . | . | TRBJ1-5
TGTGCCAGCAGCTCGTCCGGGACAGGGTTACGGGGGGCCAACGTCCTGACTTTC | CASSSSGTGLRGANVLTF | TRBV11-3 | TRBD1 | . | TRBJ2-6
TGTGCCAGCAGCTTGACTAGCTCCTACAATGAGCAGTTCTTC | CASSLTSSYNEQFF | TRBV5-4 | . | . | TRBJ2-1
TGTGCCAGCAGCTTGGGGGCAGGATGGGCTGAAGCTTTCTTT | CASSLGAGWAEAFF | TRBV5-4 | . | . | TRBJ1-1
TGTGCCAGCAGCCTAGGGGAGAACACTGAAGCTTTCTTT | CASSLGENTEAFF | TRBV27 | . | . | TRBJ1-1
TGCGCCAGCAGCTTTACAGGGGGCGCGGGTGAAAAACTGTTTTTT | CASSFTGGAGEKLFF | TRBV5-1 | TRBD1 | few | TRBJ1-4